The 30 T cell receptor beta chains below come from one sample, sequenced in a study of T-cell reconstitution after alpha-beta-depleted transplantation in children. Unique molecular identifiers were incorporated during preparation of the TCRbeta library. Each CDR3 protein gets one entry after TCRdb re-called the PCR reads with MiXCR. The profile shows about 250,000 distinct CDR3 sequences, roughly a quarter of them singletons. This specimen was PBMCs, mostly from graft donor cells, taken 360 days after TCRalphabeta/CD19-depleted stem cell transplant. These receptors were obtained from a female patient aged 2-15 years who had a stem cell transplant for congenital amegakaryocytic thrombocytopenia, so the T cells may come from the graft donor.

This chain joins TRBV6-2 or TRBV6-3 and TRBJ2-7; 8 positions match TRBD1. This CDR3 comprises 16 residues. Losses at the gene ends were 5 bases for V and 7 bases for J; bases not matched to a gene: 16. CDR1 is MNHEY and CDR2 is SVGEGT in the germline V gene. CDR3 region: CASSQNRPGQVLEQYF. DNA for the CDR3: TGTGCCAGCAGTCAAAACCGGCCGGGACAGGTGTTAGAGCAGTACTTC.

The chain uses TRBV5-1 and TRBJ2-2; perhaps TRBD1 as D (5 bases). The ends were cut back, 7 bases at V and 0 bases at J, with 7 bases in the middle. CDR1 SGHRS and CDR2 YFSETQ come from the germline V gene. This CDR3 has 13 residues. In DNA form, the CDR3 reads TGCGCCAGCGGGGCCCCGAACACCGGGGAGCTGTTTTTT. Its translation: CASGAPNTGELFF.

This chain joins TRBV2 and TRBJ2-1, with unresolved D. Germline V gene data show CDR1 as SNHLY and CDR2 as FYNNEI. Deletions cut 7 bases from V and 3 bases from J, with 10 bases between. The CDR3 has 13 residues. CDR3 amino acids: CASKLELYNEQFF. The CDR3 DNA follows: TGTGCCAGCAAACTGGAACTCTACAATGAGCAGTTCTTC.

V usage is TRBV6-1 and J usage is TRBJ1-1; D not certain. The V gene lost 6 bases and the J gene lost 3 bases, with 14 bases spanning the gap. The CDR3 contains 14 residues. Germline V gene data show CDR1 as MNHNS and CDR2 as SASEGT. CDR3 in amino acids: CASRPVLWDTEAFF. The CDR3 coding sequence is TGTGCCAGCAGACCCGTCCTCTGGGACACTGAAGCTTTCTTT.

The genes are TRBV21-1 and TRBJ2-7. TRBV21-1 is listed as a pseudogene. The CDR3 loop spans 11 amino acids. The CDR3 spells CASSLFWEQYF. CDR3 nucleotides: TGTGCCAGCAGCCTGTTCTGGGAGCAGTACTTC.

This clonotype showed up just a few times. The chain combines TRBV20-1 with TRBJ2-1; possible D gene TRBD2, 6 bases. V lost 1 base, J lost 2 bases, and 9 bases lay in between. From germline, CDR1 is DFQATT and CDR2 SNEGSKA (reference sequence). There are 14 residues in the CDR3. CDR3 loop: CSARALATYNEQFF. The DNA for the CDR3 is TGCAGTGCTAGAGCTCTAGCGACCTACAATGAGCAGTTCTTC.

The chain couples TRBV5-6 to TRBJ2-7; possibly TRBD1 for D (6 bases). Per germline, CDR1 SGHDT and CDR2 YYEEEE. This CDR3 region has 15 residues. V lost 4 bases, J lost 2 bases, and 16 bases lay in between. The CDR3 loop reads CASSIGRGIPYEQYF. The CDR3 nucleotides are TGTGCCAGCAGCATTGGCAGGGGAATCCCCTACGAGCAGTACTTC.

The V call is TRBV20-1, the J call TRBJ2-3; D uncertain. V was pared by 6 bases and J by 2 bases, with 24 bases between. CDR3 length: 17 amino acids. The germline gives CDR1 DFQATT, CDR2 SNEGSKA (reference sequence). This chain's CDR3 is CSAHPMDGVGFTDTQYF. CDR3 in DNA: TGCAGTGCCCACCCTATGGACGGTGTAGGATTCACAGATACGCAGTATTTT.

This clonotype was seen many times. V gene TRBV12-3 or TRBV12-4 combines with J gene TRBJ1-5; D might be TRBD1 (5 bases). The length of the CDR3 is 16 residues. Trimming stripped 3 bases from V and 2 bases from J, with 14 bases between. CDR3 coding DNA: TGTGCCAGCAGTTTCGGTAGAGGGGTCCGCAATCAGCCCCAGCATTTT. Protein sequence: CASSFGRGVRNQPQHF.

This clonotype was picked up a small number of times. This chain joins TRBV7-6 and TRBJ2-2; TRBD2 agrees at 10 bases. Trimming took 6 bases from V and 3 from J; bases not matched to a gene: 7. CDR3 length: 16 amino acids. Germline CDR1 is SGHVS and CDR2 is FNYEAQ. DNA of the CDR3: TGTGCCAGCAGTCTAAGCGGGGGGGCCGACACCGGGGAGCTGTTTTTT. Amino acids: CASSLSGGADTGELFF.

This clonotype has just a few counts. The chain recombines TRBV12-3 or TRBV12-4 with TRBJ2-7; 7 bases fit TRBD1. CDR3 length: 13 amino acids. V gave up 6 bases and J gave up 5 bases; unmatched junction bases: 7. CDR3 protein: CASSLRGTDEQYF. The CDR3 DNA follows: TGTGCCAGCAGCCTTAGAGGGACAGACGAGCAGTACTTC.

This clonotype was observed at least ten times. This rearrangement joins TRBV3-1 to TRBJ2-6; 8 bases map to TRBD1. Germline trimming cut 4 bases from V and 3 bases from J; bases unmatched to any gene: 2. This CDR3 has 15 amino acids. In germline, CDR1 is LGHDT, CDR2 YNNKEL (reference sequence). CDR3 sequence: CASSPDRDGANVLTF. The DNA for the CDR3 is TGTGCCAGCAGCCCGGACAGGGATGGGGCCAACGTCCTGACTTTC.

The table lists this clonotype with a few counts. The chain links TRBV6-5 to TRBJ2-1; the D is unclear. Germline V gene sequence: CDR1 MNHEY, CDR2 SVGAGI. The CDR3 is 12 residues long. Trimming shortened V by 4 bases and J by 4 bases, and 5 bases separated the two germline ends. CDR3 protein: CASSSHYNEQFF. The CDR3 DNA reads TGTGCCAGCAGTTCCCATTACAATGAGCAGTTCTTC.

This clonotype came up many times. This rearrangement joins TRBV7-8 to TRBJ2-5; 8 nucleotides agree with TRBD2. Germline trimming cut 1 base from V and 4 bases from J; bases unmatched to any gene: 11. This CDR3 spans 17 amino acids. Germline V gene sequence: CDR1 SGHVS, CDR2 FQNEAQ. CDR3 sequence: CASSLGLTGGERETQYF. DNA for the CDR3: TGTGCCAGCAGCTTAGGTCTGACGGGGGGGGAGAGAGAGACCCAGTACTTC.

The chain's CDR3 is CASSVVGREQFF. The CDR3 bases are TGTGCCAGCAGCGTAGTGGGTCGTGAGCAGTTCTTC. This chain uses TRBV9 with TRBJ2-1; D remains unclear. This CDR3 has 12 residues. V was trimmed by 0 bases and J by 9 bases, leaving 7 bases between them. CDR1 SGDLS and CDR2 YYNGEE come from the germline V gene.

In this sample, this clonotype turned up many times. The V gene is TRBV29-1, the J gene TRBJ2-1; D is possibly TRBD1 (7 bases). Trimming pared 7 bases from V and 7 bases from J, leaving 11 bases between. The CDR3 sequence is 11 residues long. CDR1 and CDR2 (germline): SQVTM, ANQGSEA. CDR3 nucleotide sequence: TGCAGCGCCCCAGGGGGGAATGAGCAGTTCTTC. It encodes CSAPGGNEQFF.

Only a few counts were recorded for this clonotype. The rearrangement uses TRBV30 and TRBJ2-5, with D maybe TRBD2 (6 bases). The V end was cut by 3 bases, the J end by 4 bases, with 12 bases between. The CDR3 contains 13 residues. CDR1 and CDR2 from the germline V gene are GTSNPN and SVGIG (reference sequence). CDR3 nucleotide sequence: TGTGCCTGGAGCGGACTACCAGGAGAGACCCAGTACTTC. Translated: CAWSGLPGETQYF.

The V and J genes are TRBV6-2 or TRBV6-3 and TRBJ2-7; 8 bases are shared with TRBD2. V was pared by 0 bases and J by 1 base, with 5 bases of the junction left unmatched. The CDR3 consists of 16 residues. CDR1 and CDR2 (germline): MNHEY, SVGEGT. In DNA, the CDR3 is TGTGCCAGCAGTTACTCGTTGCGGGAGGCATCCTACGAGCAGTACTTC. Protein sequence: CASSYSLREASYEQYF.

The sample holds a few counts of this clonotype. V is TRBV2 and J is TRBJ2-7, with D possibly being TRBD2 (6 bases). The germline CDR1 and CDR2 sequences are SNHLY and FYNNEI. The V gene lost 3 bases and the J gene lost 2 bases, with 14 bases spanning the gap. This CDR3 has 15 residues. The CDR3 sequence: CASSDVRETAYEQYF. In DNA form, the CDR3 reads TGTGCCAGCAGTGACGTCCGGGAGACAGCCTACGAGCAGTACTTC.

This clonotype was seen a few times. The V gene is TRBV5-1, the J gene TRBJ2-7; 8 bases are a match to TRBD1. The V and J ends lost 4 bases and 2 bases, in that order; junction bases with no gene match: 14. This CDR3 is built from 17 residues. CDR1 and CDR2 from the germline V gene are SGHRS and YFSETQ. CDR3 bases: TGCGCCAGCAGCACCGGGACAGGTCTTGAGAAGACCTACGAGCAGTACTTC. It encodes CASSTGTGLEKTYEQYF. Combining the CDR3 with reference TRBV5-1 and TRBJ2-7 gives the whole variable domain KAGVTQTPRYLIKTRGQQVTLSCSPISGHRSVSWYQQTPGQGLQFLFEYFSETQRNKGNFPGRFSGRQFSNSRSEMNVSTLELGDSALYLCASSTGTGLEKTYEQYFGPGTRLTVT.

This clonotype was detected ten times or more. The rearrangement links TRBV6-5 to TRBJ2-1, with 9 bases matching TRBD1. Germline V CDR1 and CDR2: MNHEY, SVGAGI. The CDR3 runs to 17 residues. J gave up 7 bases and V 2 bases, and 12 bases lay outside the gene matches. Here the CDR3 reads CASSYTDPGTGLNEQFF. DNA for the CDR3: TGTGCCAGCAGTTACACGGACCCCGGGACAGGGTTGAATGAGCAGTTCTTC.

V and J are TRBV30 and TRBJ2-1; D is unclear. V lost 4 bases and J 6 bases, leaving 13 bases between the germline ends. Per the germline V gene, CDR1 is GTSNPN and CDR2 is SVGIG (reference sequence). There are 13 residues in the CDR3. The DNA for the CDR3 is TGTGCCTGGACGGTTGGCAGTGGCAATGAGCAGTTCTTC. Its protein product is CAWTVGSGNEQFF.

V usage is TRBV29-1 and J usage is TRBJ2-5; tentative D call: TRBD1 (6 bases). CDR3 size: 14 residues. Germline-derived CDR1 and CDR2 are SQVTM and ANQGSEA. V lost 4 bases and J 3 bases, leaving 15 bases between the germline ends. This chain's CDR3 is CSVAVQGRKETQYF. In DNA, the CDR3 is TGCAGCGTTGCCGTTCAGGGGCGGAAAGAGACCCAGTACTTC.

This clonotype was detected only a few times. The gene calls are TRBV4-3 and TRBJ2-5; TRBD2 agrees at 8 bases. The V and J ends lost 0 bases and 4 bases, in that order; junction bases with no gene match: 7. The V gene's germline CDR1 is LGHNA and CDR2 YSLEER. This CDR3 spans 16 amino acids. Here the CDR3 DNA reads TGCGCCAGCAGCCAAGATTTTGCGGGAGGAGGAGAGACCCAGTACTTC. It codes for CASSQDFAGGGETQYF.

This clonotype was observed a few times. The CDR3 loop reads CASSVDWGGADTQYF. The CDR3 DNA follows: TGTGCCAGCAGTGTTGATTGGGGAGGCGCAGATACGCAGTATTTT. This chain uses TRBV25-1 with TRBJ2-3, with D perhaps TRBD2 (6 bases). From germline, CDR1 is MGHDK and CDR2 SYGVNS. The CDR3 sequence is 15 residues long. V lost 4 bases, J lost 4 bases, and 15 bases lay in between. Together with reference TRBV25-1 and TRBJ2-3, the CDR3 gives the full variable domain: EADIYQTPRYLVIGTGKKITLECSQTMGHDKMYWYQQDPGMELHLIHYSYGVNSTEKGDLSSESTVSRIRTEHFPLTLESARPSHTSQYLCASSVDWGGADTQYFGPGTRLTVL.

This chain uses TRBV2 with TRBJ2-6, with D unclear. The ends were cut back, 1 base at V and 0 bases at J, with 4 bases in the middle. Germline CDR1 is SNHLY and CDR2 is FYNNEI. CDR3 size: 15 residues. The CDR3 DNA is TGTGCCAGCAGTGAAGAGAACTCTGGGGCCAACGTCCTGACTTTC. Translation gives CASSEENSGANVLTF.

This clonotype came up a few times. The rearrangement joins TRBV12-3 or TRBV12-4 to TRBJ2-2, with D unresolved. This CDR3 spans 15 amino acids. V lost 3 bases and J lost 5, with 13 bases in between. The CDR3 region has the DNA TGTGCCAGCAGTTTTCGGGTGGACCCGACCGGGGAGCTGTTTTTT. Translating gives CASSFRVDPTGELFF.

This clonotype was seen only a few times. This chain links TRBV28 with TRBJ2-7; D may be TRBD1 (6 bases). Germline V CDR1 and CDR2: MDHEN, SYDVKM. V lost 2 bases to trimming and J lost 4 bases, with 18 bases between them. This CDR3 has 16 residues. The chain's CDR3 is CASSLGPAGAEYEQYF. CDR3 DNA sequence: TGTGCCAGCAGTTTAGGTCCGGCAGGGGCGGAATACGAGCAGTACTTC.

This clonotype turned up a few times. This chain connects TRBV29-1 to TRBJ1-1, with 9 bases lining up with TRBD1. Germline V lookup: CDR1 SQVTM, CDR2 ANQGSEA. With V trimmed by 7 bases and J by 3 bases, 12 bases remained unmatched. The CDR3 length is 15 residues. This CDR3 reads CSAPGQGALDTEAFF. The CDR3 DNA sequence: TGCAGCGCGCCGGGACAGGGTGCTCTTGACACTGAAGCTTTCTTT.

CDR3 region: CASSKTSGSTGQYF. The CDR3 region has the DNA TGTGCCAGCAGCAAGACTAGCGGGAGCACGGGGCAGTACTTC. V is TRBV2 and J is TRBJ2-7; 12 positions agree with TRBD2. The CDR3 has 14 residues. Germline assignment: CDR1 SNHLY and CDR2 FYNNEI. V lost 6 bases and J lost 9; bases outside the gene matches: 9.